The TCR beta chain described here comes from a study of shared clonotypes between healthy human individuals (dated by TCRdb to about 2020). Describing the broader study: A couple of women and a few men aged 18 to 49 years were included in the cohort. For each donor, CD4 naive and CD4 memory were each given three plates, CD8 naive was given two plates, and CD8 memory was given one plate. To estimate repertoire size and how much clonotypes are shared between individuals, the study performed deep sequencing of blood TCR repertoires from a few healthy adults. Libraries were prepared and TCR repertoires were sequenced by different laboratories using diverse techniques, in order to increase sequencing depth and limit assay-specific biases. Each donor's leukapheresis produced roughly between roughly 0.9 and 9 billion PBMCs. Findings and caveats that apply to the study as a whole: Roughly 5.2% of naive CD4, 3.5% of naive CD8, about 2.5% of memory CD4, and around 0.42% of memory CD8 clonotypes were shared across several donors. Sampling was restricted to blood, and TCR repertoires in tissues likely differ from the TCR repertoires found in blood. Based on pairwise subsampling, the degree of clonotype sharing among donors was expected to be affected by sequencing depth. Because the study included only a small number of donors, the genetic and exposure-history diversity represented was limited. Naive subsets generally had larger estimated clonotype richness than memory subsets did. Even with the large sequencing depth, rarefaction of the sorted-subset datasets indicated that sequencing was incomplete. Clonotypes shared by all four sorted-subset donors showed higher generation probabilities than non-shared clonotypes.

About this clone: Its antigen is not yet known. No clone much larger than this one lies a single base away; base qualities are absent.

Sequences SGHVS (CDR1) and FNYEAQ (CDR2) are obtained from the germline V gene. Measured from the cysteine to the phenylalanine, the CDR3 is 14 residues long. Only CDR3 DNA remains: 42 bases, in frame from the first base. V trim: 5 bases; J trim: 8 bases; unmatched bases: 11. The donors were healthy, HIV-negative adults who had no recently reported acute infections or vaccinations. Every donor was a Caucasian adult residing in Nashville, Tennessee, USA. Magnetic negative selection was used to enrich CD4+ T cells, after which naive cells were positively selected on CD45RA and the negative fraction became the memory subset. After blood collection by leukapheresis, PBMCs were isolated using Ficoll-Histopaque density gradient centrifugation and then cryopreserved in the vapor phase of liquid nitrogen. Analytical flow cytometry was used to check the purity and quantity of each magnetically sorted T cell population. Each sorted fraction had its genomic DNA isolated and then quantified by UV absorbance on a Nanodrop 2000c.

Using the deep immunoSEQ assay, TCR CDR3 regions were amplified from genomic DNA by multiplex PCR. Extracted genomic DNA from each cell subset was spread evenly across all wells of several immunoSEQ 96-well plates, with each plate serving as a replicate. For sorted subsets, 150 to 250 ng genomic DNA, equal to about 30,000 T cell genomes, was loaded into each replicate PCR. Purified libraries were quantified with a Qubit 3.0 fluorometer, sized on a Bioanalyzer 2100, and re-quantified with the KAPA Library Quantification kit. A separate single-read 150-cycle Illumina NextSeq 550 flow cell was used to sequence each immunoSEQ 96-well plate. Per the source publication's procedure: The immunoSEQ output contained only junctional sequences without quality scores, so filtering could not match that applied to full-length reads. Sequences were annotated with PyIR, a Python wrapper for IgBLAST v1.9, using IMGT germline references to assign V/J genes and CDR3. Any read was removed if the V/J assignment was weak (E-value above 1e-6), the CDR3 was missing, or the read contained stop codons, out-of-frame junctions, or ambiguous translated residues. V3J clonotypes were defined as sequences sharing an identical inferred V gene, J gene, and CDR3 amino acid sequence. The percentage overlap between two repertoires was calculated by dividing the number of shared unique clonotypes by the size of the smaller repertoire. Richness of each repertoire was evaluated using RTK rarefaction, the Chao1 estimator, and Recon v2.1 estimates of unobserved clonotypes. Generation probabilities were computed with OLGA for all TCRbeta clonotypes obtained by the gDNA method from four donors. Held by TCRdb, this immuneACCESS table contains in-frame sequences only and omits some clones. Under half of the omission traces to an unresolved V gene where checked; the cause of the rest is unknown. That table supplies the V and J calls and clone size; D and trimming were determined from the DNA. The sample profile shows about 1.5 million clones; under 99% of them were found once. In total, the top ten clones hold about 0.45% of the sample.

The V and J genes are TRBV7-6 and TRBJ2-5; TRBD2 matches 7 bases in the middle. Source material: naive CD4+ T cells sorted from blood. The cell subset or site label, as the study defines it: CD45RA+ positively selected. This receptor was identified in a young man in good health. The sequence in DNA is TGTGCCAGCAGCCATCCTAGCGGACAAATTACCCAGTACTTC. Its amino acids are CASSHPSGQITQYF.